This TCR beta chain was sequenced in a study of cytomegalovirus exposure and HLA in healthy donors. General observations from the study: A later analysis reportedly found fewer N-insertions in an Asian-associated ancestry cluster than the roughly 670-donor mean.

Concerning this clone itself: Antigen specificity is unknown.

The PCR made use of 60 Vbeta and 13 Jbeta primers. Repertoires were generated with immunoSEQ multiplex PCR, while TCRdb's copy carries only in-frame clones and drops some. The table includes 75,000 to 95,000 clones, around three fifths detected once. The clonotype originates from a man aged 30 to 39 in good health and CMV-seronegative. The specimen sequenced was PBMCs.

The chain's CDR3 is CASSLFGQGDGYTF. In nucleotides, the CDR3 is TGCGCCAGCAGCTTGTTTGGGCAGGGTGACGGCTACACCTTC. The chain recombines TRBV5-1 with TRBJ1-2, with D maybe TRBD1 (5 bases). The CDR3 extends over 14 amino acids. Deletions cut 1 base from V and 8 bases from J, with 15 bases between. Germline CDR1 is SGHRS and CDR2 is YFSETQ.